Following are 8 T cell receptor beta chains from one sample sequenced in a study of a mutant IDH1 vaccine in newly diagnosed glioma. For these receptors, no antigen is known. Sequenced by immunoSEQ multiplex PCR; TCRdb stores in-frame clones only, minus some. Here the sample spans roughly 30,000 clones, about four fifths being singletons. The time point here: week 23, last vaccination. Doses of 300 ug of mutant IDH1 20-mer peptide were given with topical imiquimod. Sequenced here: PBMCs, sampled from a glioma patient whose treatment included an IDH1 peptide vaccine. The receptors shown here come from a woman between 25 and 40 years old with glioma.

This chain joins TRBV25-1 and TRBJ2-5; D not certain. Trimming shortened V by 1 base and J by 1 base, and 13 bases separated the two germline ends. Germline V CDR1 and CDR2: MGHDK, SYGVNS. CDR3 length equals 16 residues. In DNA, the CDR3 is TGTGCCAGCAGTGAATTGGGATCAGCAGTCCAAGAGACCCAGTACTTC. As protein: CASSELGSAVQETQYF. Full variable domain (remainder filled in from reference TRBV25-1 and TRBJ2-5): EADIYQTPRYLVIGTGKKITLECSQTMGHDKMYWYQQDPGMELHLIHYSYGVNSTEKGDLSSESTVSRIRTEHFPLTLESARPSHTSQYLCASSELGSAVQETQYFGPGTRLLVL.

V gene TRBV10-3 combines with J gene TRBJ1-2; TRBD1 is a possible D gene (5 bases). The CDR3 loop spans 13 amino acids. Germline values: CDR1 ENHRY, CDR2 SYGVKD. Trimming stripped 3 bases from V and 6 bases from J, with 11 bases between. The CDR3 sequence: CAISDREVDGYTF. CDR3 sequence (DNA): TGTGCCATCAGTGACAGGGAAGTAGATGGCTACACCTTC.

The rearrangement joins TRBV10-3 to TRBJ2-7, with 12 bases fitting TRBD1. This CDR3 spans 17 amino acids. Germline V gene data show CDR1 as ENHRY and CDR2 as SYGVKD. J gave up 3 bases and V 4 bases, and 10 bases lay outside the gene matches. The CDR3 nucleotides read TGTGCCATCAGTGTTGGGGGGACAGGGGGCTTACTCTACGAGCAGTACTTC. Its translation is CAISVGGTGGLLYEQYF.

This clone was recorded a few times. CDR3: CAWRDGYNEKLFF. The DNA of the CDR3 is TGTGCCTGGAGAGACGGTTATAATGAAAAACTGTTTTTT. This rearrangement joins TRBV30 to TRBJ1-4; unclear D gene. V lost 3 bases, J lost 4 bases, and 9 bases lay in between. The CDR3 has 13 amino acids. Germline CDR1 GTSNPN, CDR2 SVGIG (reference sequence).

The V gene is TRBV5-1, the J gene TRBJ2-2; D gene uncertain. The V gene's germline CDR1 is SGHRS and CDR2 YFSETQ. CDR3 length: 15 residues. V was cut by 5 bases and J by 0 bases, with 11 bases left in between. The CDR3 coding sequence is TGCGCCAGCAGTTTTACATACCCGAACACCGGGGAGCTGTTTTTT. It translates to CASSFTYPNTGELFF. The full variable domain, its missing parts supplied by reference TRBV5-1 and TRBJ2-2, is KAGVTQTPRYLIKTRGQQVTLSCSPISGHRSVSWYQQTPGQGLQFLFEYFSETQRNKGNFPGRFSGRQFSNSRSEMNVSTLELGDSALYLCASSFTYPNTGELFFGEGSRLTVL.

The chain has TRBV2 and TRBJ1-5, with a possible D match to TRBD1 (6 bases). Germline lookup yields CDR1 SNHLY and CDR2 FYNNEI. The germline V and J ends were trimmed by 7 bases and 1 base, with 8 bases remaining between them. This CDR3 has 13 residues. CDR3 region: CASNGQSNQPQHF. DNA for the CDR3: TGTGCCAGCAACGGACAGAGCAATCAGCCCCAGCATTTT.

This chain connects TRBV7-9 to TRBJ1-4, with TRBD1 identical over 11 bases. J was trimmed by 3 bases and V by 3 bases; bases with no gene match: 6. Per the germline V gene, CDR1 is SEHNR and CDR2 is FQNEAQ (reference sequence). The CDR3 runs to 17 residues. CDR3 sequence reads: CASSLWTGGRSNEKLFF. DNA of the CDR3: TGTGCCAGCAGCTTGTGGACAGGGGGCAGGTCTAATGAAAAACTGTTTTTT.

The chain couples TRBV15 to TRBJ1-4; D is undetermined. The V end was cut by 1 base, the J end by 4 bases, with 13 bases between. This CDR3 has 16 residues. Germline V CDR1 and CDR2: LNHNV, YYDKDF (reference sequence). The CDR3 protein is CATSRGGGDFNEKLFF. The CDR3 coding sequence is TGTGCCACCAGCAGAGGGGGTGGGGATTTTAATGAAAAACTGTTTTTT.